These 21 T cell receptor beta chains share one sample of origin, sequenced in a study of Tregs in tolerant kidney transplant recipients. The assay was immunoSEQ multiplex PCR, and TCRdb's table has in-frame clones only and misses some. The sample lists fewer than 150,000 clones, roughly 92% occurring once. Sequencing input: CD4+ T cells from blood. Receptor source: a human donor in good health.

The CDR3 protein is CASSETGRYEQYF. In DNA form, the CDR3 reads TGTGCCAGCAGCGAGACAGGGCGCTACGAGCAGTACTTC. The chain joins TRBV6-5 to TRBJ2-7, with 7 bases lining up with TRBD1. Losses at the gene ends were 6 bases for V and 3 bases for J; bases not matched to a gene: 5. The CDR3 loop spans 13 amino acids. Germline CDR1 MNHEY, CDR2 SVGAGI.

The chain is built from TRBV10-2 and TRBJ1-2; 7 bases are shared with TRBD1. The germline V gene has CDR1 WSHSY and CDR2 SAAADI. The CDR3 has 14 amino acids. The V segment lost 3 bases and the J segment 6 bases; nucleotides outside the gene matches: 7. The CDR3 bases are TGCGCCAGCAGTGAAAGGGGGCCCGTGGATGGCTACACCTTC. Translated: CASSERGPVDGYTF.

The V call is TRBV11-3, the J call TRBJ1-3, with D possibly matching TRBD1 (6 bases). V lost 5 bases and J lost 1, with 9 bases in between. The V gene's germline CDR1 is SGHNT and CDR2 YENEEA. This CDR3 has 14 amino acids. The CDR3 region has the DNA TGTGCCAGCAGCCTCGGGACATCTGGAAACACCATATATTTT. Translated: CASSLGTSGNTIYF. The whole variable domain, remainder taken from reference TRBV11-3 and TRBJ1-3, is EAGVVQSPRYKIIEKKQPVAFWCNPISGHNTLYWYLQNLGQGPELLIRYENEEAVDDSQLPKDRFSAERLKGVDSTLKIQPAELGDSAVYLCASSLGTSGNTIYFGEGSWLTVV.

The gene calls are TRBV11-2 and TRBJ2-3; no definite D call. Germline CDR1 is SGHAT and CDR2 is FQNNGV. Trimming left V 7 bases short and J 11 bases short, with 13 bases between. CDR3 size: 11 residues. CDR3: CASTWKVGQYF. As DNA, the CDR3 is TGTGCCAGCACATGGAAAGTAGGGCAGTATTTT.

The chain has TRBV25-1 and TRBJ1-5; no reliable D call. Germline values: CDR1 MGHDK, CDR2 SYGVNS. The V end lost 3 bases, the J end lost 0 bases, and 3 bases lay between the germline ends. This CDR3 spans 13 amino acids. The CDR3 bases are TGTGCCAGCAGTGACCATAGCAATCAGCCCCAGCATTTT. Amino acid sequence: CASSDHSNQPQHF.

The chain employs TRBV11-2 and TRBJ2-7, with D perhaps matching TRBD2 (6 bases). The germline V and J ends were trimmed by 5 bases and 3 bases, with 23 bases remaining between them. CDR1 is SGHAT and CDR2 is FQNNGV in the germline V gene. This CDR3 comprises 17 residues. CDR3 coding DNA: TGTGCCAGCAGCCCAGGTGGGGGTAGCGGAGCTGACTACGAGCAGTACTTC. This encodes CASSPGGGSGADYEQYF. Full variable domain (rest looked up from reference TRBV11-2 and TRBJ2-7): EAGVAQSPRYKIIEKRQSVAFWCNPISGHATLYWYQQILGQGPKLLIQFQNNGVVDDSQLPKDRFSAERLKGVDSTLKIQPAKLEDSAVYLCASSPGGGSGADYEQYFGPGTRLTVT.

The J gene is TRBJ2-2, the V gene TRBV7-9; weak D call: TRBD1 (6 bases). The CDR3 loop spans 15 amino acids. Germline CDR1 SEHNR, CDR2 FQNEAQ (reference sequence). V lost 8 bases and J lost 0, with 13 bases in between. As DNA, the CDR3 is TGTGCCAGCCAAAGGGGGACGACGAACACCGGGGAGCTGTTTTTT. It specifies CASQRGTTNTGELFF.

The CDR3 loop reads CASSVDPGQPQHF. Here the CDR3 DNA reads TGTGCCAGCTCGGTGGACCCCGGCCAGCCCCAGCATTTT. The chain couples TRBV18 to TRBJ1-5; no clear D gene. Germline values: CDR1 KGHSH, CDR2 LQKENI. V was cut by 6 bases and J by 7 bases, with 13 bases left in between. CDR3 size: 13 residues.

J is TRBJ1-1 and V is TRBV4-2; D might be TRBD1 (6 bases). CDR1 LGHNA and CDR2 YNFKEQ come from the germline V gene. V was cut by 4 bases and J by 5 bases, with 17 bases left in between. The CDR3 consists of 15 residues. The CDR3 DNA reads TGTGCCAGCAGCCCTTCTACGGGGGCTCGAACTGAAGCTTTCTTT. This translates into CASSPSTGARTEAFF.

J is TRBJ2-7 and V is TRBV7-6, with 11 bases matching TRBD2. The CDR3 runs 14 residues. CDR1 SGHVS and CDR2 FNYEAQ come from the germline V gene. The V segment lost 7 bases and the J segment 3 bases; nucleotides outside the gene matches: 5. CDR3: CASTIGTSGYEQYF. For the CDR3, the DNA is TGTGCCAGCACTATCGGGACTAGCGGCTACGAGCAGTACTTC.

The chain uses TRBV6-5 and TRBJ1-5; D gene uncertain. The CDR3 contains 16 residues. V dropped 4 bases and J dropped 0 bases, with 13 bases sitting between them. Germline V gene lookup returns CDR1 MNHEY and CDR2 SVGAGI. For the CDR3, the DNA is TGTGCCAGCAGTTCGGGAAGGGCCATTAGCAATCAGCCCCAGCATTTT. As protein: CASSSGRAISNQPQHF.

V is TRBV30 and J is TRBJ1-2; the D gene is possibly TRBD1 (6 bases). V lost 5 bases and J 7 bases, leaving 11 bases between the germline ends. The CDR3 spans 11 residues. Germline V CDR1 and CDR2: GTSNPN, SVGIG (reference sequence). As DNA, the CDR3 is TGTGCCTGGGACAGGAGGGGTGGCTACACCTTC. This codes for CAWDRRGGYTF.

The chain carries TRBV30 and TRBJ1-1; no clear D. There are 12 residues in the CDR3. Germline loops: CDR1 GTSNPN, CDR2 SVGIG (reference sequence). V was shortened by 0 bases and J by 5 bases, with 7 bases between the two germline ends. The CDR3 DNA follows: TGTGCCTGGAGTGTAGCGGGAACTGAAGCTTTCTTT. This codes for CAWSVAGTEAFF.

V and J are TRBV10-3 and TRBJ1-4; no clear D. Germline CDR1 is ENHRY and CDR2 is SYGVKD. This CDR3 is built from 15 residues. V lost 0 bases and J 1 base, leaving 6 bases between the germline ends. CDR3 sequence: CAISESAETNEKLFF. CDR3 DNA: TGTGCCATCAGTGAGTCCGCGGAAACTAATGAAAAACTGTTTTTT.

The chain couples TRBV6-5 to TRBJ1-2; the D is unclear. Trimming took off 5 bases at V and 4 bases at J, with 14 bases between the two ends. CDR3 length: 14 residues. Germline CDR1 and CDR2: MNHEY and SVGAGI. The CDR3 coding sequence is TGTGCCAGCAGTCCACATCGGAATACCTATGGCTACACCTTC. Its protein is CASSPHRNTYGYTF.

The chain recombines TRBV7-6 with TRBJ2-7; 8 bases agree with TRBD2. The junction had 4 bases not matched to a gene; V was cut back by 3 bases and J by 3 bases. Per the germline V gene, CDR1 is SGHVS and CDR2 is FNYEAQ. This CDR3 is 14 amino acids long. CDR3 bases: TGTGCCAGCAGCTTGCAAGCGGGAGACTACGAGCAGTACTTC. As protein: CASSLQAGDYEQYF.

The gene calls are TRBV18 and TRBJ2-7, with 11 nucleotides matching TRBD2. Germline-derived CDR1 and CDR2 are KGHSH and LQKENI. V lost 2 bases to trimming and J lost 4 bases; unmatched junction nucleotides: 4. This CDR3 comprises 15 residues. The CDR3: CASSPTSGRLYEQYF. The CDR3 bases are TGTGCCAGCTCACCAACTAGCGGGAGACTTTACGAGCAGTACTTC.

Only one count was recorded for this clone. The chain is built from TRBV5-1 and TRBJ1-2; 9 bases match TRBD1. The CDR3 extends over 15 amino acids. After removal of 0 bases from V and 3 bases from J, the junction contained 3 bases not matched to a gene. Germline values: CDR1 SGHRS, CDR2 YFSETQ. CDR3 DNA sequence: TGCGCCAGCAGCTTGGCCTGGACAGGGGACTATGGCTACACCTTC. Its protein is CASSLAWTGDYGYTF.

In DNA form, the CDR3 reads TGCGCCAGCAGTGATGGTAGCGGGGGACCCCGGGAGACCCAGTACTTC. This encodes CASSDGSGGPRETQYF. The V call is TRBV10-1, the J call TRBJ2-5, with TRBD2 identical over 9 bases. The germline V gene encodes CDR1 WNHNN and CDR2 SYGVQD (reference sequence). The J segment lost 5 bases and the V segment lost 3 bases, leaving 10 bases of the junction unmatched. The CDR3 is 16 amino acids.

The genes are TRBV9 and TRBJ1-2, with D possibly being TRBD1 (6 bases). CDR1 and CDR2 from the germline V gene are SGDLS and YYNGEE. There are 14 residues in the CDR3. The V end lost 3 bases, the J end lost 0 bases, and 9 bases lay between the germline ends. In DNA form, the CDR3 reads TGTGCCAGCAGCGAGGACAGAGCTAACTATGGCTACACCTTC. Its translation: CASSEDRANYGYTF. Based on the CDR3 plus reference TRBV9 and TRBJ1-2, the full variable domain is DSGVTQTPKHLITATGQRVTLRCSPRSGDLSVYWYQQSLDQGLQFLIQYYNGEERAKGNILERFSAQQFPDLHSELNLSSLELGDSALYFCASSEDRANYGYTFGSGTRLTVV.

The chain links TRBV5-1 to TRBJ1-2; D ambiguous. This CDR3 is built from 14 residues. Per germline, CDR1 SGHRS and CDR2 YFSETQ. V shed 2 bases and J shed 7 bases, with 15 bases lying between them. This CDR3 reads CASSFSHSEAGYTF. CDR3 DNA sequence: TGCGCCAGCAGCTTCTCACACAGTGAAGCTGGCTACACCTTC.